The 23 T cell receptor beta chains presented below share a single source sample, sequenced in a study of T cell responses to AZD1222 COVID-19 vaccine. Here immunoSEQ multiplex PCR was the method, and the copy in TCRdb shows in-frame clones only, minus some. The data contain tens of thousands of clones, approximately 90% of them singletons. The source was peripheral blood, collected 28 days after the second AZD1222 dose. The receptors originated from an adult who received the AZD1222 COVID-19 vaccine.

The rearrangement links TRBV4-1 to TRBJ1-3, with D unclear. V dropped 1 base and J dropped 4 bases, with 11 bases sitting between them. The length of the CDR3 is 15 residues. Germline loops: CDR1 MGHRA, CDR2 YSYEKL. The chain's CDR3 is CASSQGQPVGNTIYF. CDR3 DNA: TGCGCCAGCAGCCAAGGGCAACCCGTCGGAAACACCATATATTTT.

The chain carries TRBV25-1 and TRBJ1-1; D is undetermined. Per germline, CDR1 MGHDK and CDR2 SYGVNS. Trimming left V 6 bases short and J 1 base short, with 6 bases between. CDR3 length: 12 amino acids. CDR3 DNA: TGTGCCAGCAGATGGGGGAACACTGAAGCTTTCTTT. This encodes CASRWGNTEAFF. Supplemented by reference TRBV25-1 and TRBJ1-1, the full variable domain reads EADIYQTPRYLVIGTGKKITLECSQTMGHDKMYWYQQDPGMELHLIHYSYGVNSTEKGDLSSESTVSRIRTEHFPLTLESARPSHTSQYLCASRWGNTEAFFGQGTRLTVV.

CDR3 DNA sequence: TGCGCCAGCAGTGCCACCGGGACAGAGAATGAAAAACTGTTTTTT. Its protein is CASSATGTENEKLFF. The chain uses TRBV10-2 and TRBJ1-4; TRBD1 matches 7 bases. The germline CDR1 and CDR2 sequences are WSHSY and SAAADI. The CDR3 extends over 15 amino acids. V was pared by 4 bases and J by 5 bases, with 7 bases of the junction left unmatched.

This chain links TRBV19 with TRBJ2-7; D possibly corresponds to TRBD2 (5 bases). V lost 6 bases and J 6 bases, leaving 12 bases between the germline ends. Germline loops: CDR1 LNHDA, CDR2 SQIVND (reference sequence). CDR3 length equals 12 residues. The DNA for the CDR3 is TGTGCCAGTAGCGAGGGTTCTTCCGAGCAGTACTTC. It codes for CASSEGSSEQYF. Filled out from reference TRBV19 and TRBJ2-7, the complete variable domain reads DGGITQSPKYLFRKEGQNVTLSCEQNLNHDAMYWYRQDPGQGLRLIYYSQIVNDFQKGDIAEGYSVSREKKESFPLTVTSAQKNPTAFYLCASSEGSSEQYFGPGTRLTVT.

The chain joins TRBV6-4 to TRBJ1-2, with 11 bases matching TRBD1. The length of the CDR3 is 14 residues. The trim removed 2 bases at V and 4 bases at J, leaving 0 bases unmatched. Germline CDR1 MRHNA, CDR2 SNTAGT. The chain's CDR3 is CASSDGTGGYGYTF. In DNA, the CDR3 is TGTGCCAGCAGTGACGGGACAGGGGGCTATGGCTACACCTTC.

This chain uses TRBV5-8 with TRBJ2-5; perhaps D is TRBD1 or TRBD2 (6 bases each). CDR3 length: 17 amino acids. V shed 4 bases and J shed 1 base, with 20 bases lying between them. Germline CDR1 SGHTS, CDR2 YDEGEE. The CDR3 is CASSSVLGGITQETQYF. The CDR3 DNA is TGTGCCAGCAGCAGCGTTCTGGGGGGCATCACCCAAGAGACCCAGTACTTC.

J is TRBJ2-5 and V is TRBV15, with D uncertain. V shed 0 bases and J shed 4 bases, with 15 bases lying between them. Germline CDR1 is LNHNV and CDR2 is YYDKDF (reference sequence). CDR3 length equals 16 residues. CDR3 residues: CATSRDWTDPTETQYF. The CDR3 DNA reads TGTGCCACCAGCAGAGATTGGACGGATCCAACAGAGACCCAGTACTTC.

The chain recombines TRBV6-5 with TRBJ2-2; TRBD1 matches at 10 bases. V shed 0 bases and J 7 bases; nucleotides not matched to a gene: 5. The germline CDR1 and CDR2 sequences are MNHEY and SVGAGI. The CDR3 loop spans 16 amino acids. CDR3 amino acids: CASSYSGTGAHGELFF. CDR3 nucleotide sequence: TGTGCCAGCAGTTACTCAGGGACAGGGGCCCACGGGGAGCTGTTTTTT.

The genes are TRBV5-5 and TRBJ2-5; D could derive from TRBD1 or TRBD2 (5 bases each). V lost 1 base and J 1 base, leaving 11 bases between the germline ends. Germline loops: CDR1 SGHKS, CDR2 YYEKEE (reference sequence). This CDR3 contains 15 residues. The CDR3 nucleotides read TGTGCCAGCAGCTTGACCCCGGGACCCCAAGAGACCCAGTACTTC. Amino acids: CASSLTPGPQETQYF.

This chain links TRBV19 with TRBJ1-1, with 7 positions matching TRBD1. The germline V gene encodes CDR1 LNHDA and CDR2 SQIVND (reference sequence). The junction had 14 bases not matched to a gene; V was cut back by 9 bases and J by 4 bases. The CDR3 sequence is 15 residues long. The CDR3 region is CASSAGGIEVTEAFF. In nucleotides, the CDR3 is TGTGCCAGCTCGGCAGGGGGGATAGAGGTCACTGAAGCTTTCTTT.

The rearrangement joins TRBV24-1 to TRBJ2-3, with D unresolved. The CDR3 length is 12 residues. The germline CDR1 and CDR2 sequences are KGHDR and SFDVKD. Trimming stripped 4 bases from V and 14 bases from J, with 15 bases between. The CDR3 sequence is CATSEGRFPTYF. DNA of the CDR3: TGTGCCACCAGTGAGGGAAGGTTCCCTACGTATTTT.

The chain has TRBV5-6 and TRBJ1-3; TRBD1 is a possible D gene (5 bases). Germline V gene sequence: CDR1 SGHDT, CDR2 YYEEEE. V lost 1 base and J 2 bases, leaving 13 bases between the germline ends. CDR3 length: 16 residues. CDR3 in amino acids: CASSLPRGSPGNTIYF. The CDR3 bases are TGTGCCAGCAGCTTGCCGAGGGGAAGTCCTGGAAACACCATATATTTT.

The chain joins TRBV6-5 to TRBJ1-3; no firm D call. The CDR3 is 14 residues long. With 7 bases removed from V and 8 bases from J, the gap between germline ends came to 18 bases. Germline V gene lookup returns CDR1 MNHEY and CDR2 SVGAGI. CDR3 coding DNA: TGTGCCAGCACCCTGACTATTCCGCTAGACACCATATATTTT. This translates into CASTLTIPLDTIYF.

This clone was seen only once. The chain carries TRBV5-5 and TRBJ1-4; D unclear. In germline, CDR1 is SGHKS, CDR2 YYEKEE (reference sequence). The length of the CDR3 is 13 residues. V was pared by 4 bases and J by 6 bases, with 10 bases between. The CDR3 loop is CASSVRGDEKLFF. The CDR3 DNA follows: TGTGCCAGCAGCGTACGGGGAGATGAAAAACTGTTTTTT.

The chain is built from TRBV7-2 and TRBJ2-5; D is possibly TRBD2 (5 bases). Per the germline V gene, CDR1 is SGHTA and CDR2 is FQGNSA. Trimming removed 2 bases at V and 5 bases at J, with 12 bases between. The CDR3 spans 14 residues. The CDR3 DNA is TGTGCCAGCAGCTTACTTAACGGCGGGGAGACCCAGTACTTC. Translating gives CASSLLNGGETQYF.

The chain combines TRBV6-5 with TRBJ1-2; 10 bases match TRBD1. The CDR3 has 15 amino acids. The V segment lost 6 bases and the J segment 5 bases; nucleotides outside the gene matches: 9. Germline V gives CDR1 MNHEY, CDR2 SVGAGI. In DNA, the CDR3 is TGTGCCAGCAGCAATCCGGGACAGGGGAATTATGGCTACACCTTC. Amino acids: CASSNPGQGNYGYTF.

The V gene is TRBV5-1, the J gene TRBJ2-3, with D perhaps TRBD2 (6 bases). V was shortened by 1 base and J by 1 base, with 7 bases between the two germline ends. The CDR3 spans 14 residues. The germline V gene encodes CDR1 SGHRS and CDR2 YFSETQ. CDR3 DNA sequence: TGCGCCAGCAGCTTGAGGAGGGGCACAGATACGCAGTATTTT. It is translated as CASSLRRGTDTQYF.

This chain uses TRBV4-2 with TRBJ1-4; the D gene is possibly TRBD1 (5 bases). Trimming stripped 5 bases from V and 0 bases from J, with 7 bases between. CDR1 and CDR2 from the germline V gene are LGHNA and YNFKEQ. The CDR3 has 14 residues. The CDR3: CASSVGATNEKLFF. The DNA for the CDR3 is TGTGCCAGCAGCGTAGGGGCAACTAATGAAAAACTGTTTTTT.

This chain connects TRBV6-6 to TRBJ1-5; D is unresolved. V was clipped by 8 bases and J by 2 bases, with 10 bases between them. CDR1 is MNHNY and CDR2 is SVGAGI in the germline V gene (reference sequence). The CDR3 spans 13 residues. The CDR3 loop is CASSILGNQPQHF. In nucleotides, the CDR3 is TGTGCCAGCTCCATCCTGGGCAATCAGCCCCAGCATTTT.

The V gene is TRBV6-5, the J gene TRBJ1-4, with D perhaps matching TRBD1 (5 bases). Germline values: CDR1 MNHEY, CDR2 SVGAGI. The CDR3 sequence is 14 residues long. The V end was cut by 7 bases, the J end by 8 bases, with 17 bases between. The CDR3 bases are TGTGCCAGCACAGAACAGGCAATTCTCGAAAAACTGTTTTTT. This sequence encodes CASTEQAILEKLFF.

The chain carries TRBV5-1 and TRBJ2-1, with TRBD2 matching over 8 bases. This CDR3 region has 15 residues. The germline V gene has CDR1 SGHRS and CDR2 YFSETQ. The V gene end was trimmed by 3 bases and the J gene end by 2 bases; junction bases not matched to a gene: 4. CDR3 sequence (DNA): TGCGCCAGCAGCTATACTAGCGGCACCTACAATGAGCAGTTCTTC. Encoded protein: CASSYTSGTYNEQFF.

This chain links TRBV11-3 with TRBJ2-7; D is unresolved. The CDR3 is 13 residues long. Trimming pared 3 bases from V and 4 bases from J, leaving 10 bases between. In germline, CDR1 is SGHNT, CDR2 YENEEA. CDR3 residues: CASSFRTEYEQYF. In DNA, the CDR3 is TGTGCCAGCAGCTTCAGAACCGAATACGAGCAGTACTTC.

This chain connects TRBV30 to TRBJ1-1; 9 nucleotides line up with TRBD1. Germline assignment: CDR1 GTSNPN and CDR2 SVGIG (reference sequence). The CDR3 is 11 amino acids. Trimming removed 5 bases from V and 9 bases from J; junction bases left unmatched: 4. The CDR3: CAWEYRGQAFF. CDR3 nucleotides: TGTGCCTGGGAATACAGGGGGCAAGCTTTCTTT.